The rows below give T cell receptor beta chains drawn from one sample of a study of chemoradiotherapy in HPV16-positive cancers. The assay was immunoSEQ multiplex PCR, and TCRdb's table has in-frame clones only and misses some. The table has about 25,000 clones, approximately 94% seen once; the top ten hold roughly 20%. Source: blood, taken from a patient who underwent chemoradiotherapy. These receptors all come from a human donor with HPV-associated anogenital cancer. CDR3s include the opening cysteine and the closing phenylalanine or tryptophan. The D gene is left open where the match is weak. The size field is filled for only some rows; it gives once, few, many or a size class.

CDR3nt | CDR3aa | v_gene | abundance | d_gene | j_gene
TGTGCCATCAGTGAGAACAACATAAATTCACCCCTCCACTTT | CAISENNINSPLHF | TRBV10-3 | . | . | TRBJ1-6
TGTGCCAGCAGCCCAGGGAGGAAGCCCTACGAGCAGTACTTC | CASSPGRKPYEQYF | TRBV27 | . | . | TRBJ2-7
TGTGCCTGGAGTGTAACGGGAGTCAATTCACCCCTCCACTTT | CAWSVTGVNSPLHF | TRBV30 | few | . | TRBJ1-6
TGTGCCAGCAGTTTATGGGCAGGGAGGACTGAAGCTTTCTTT | CASSLWAGRTEAFF | TRBV28 | . | . | TRBJ1-1
TGTGCCAGCAGTTACATAGTGGAGGCCGGGGAGCTGTTTTTT | CASSYIVEAGELFF | TRBV2 | . | . | TRBJ2-2
TGTGCCAGCAGCTCGGGGGGAGGGTATCAGCCCCAGCATTTT | CASSSGGGYQPQHF | TRBV7-8 | . | . | TRBJ1-5
TGTGCCAGCAATGAGGGTAGCACAGATACGCAGTATTTT | CASNEGSTDTQYF | TRBV7-2 | . | . | TRBJ2-3
TGTGCCTGGAGTGGCCGGGACACCAACACTGAAGCTTTCTTT | CAWSGRDTNTEAFF | TRBV30 | . | . | TRBJ1-1
TGTGCCAGCAGCGGGGGAAACAATGAGCAGTTCTTC | CASSGGNNEQFF | TRBV13 | . | . | TRBJ2-1
TGTGCCAGCAGCACCGGACAGACATACTATGGCTACACCTTC | CASSTGQTYYGYTF | TRBV9 | . | . | TRBJ1-2
TGTGCCAGCAGTTACTCGATTCTAGCGGGAGCTTACGAGCAGTACTTC | CASSYSILAGAYEQYF | TRBV6-5 | . | TRBD2 | TRBJ2-7
TGTGCCAGCACCGCCCCGGGACTTCGCCAAAATGAGCAGTTCTTC | CASTAPGLRQNEQFF | TRBV7-9 | once | . | TRBJ2-1
TGTGCCAGCACGGACAGGGGAATAGGCCATCTGAACTTC | CASTDRGIGHLNF | TRBV6-5 | . | TRBD1 | TRBJ1-2
TGTGCCAGCACCGACCCTGGGACAGGCGGGGAGACCCAGTACTTC | CASTDPGTGGETQYF | TRBV6-6 | . | TRBD1 | TRBJ2-5
TGCGCCAGCAGCCAAGATGGCAGGACAGGTTTCTACGAGCAGTACTTC | CASSQDGRTGFYEQYF | TRBV4-3 | . | TRBD1 | TRBJ2-7
TGTGCCAGCAGTTACTTCGGCGGGGAGAGCGAGCAGTACTTC | CASSYFGGESEQYF | TRBV6-6 | . | . | TRBJ2-7
TGTGCCAGCAGTACCGGACTAGCGGGAGGTGTAGATACGCAGTATTTT | CASSTGLAGGVDTQYF | TRBV2 | . | TRBD2 | TRBJ2-3
TGTGCCAGCAGTCAACAGACAGGCCAAGAGACCCAGTACTTC | CASSQQTGQETQYF | TRBV6-5 | once | . | TRBJ2-5
TGTGCCAGTAGACCGGACAGGGACTCCTACAATGAGCAGTTCTTC | CASRPDRDSYNEQFF | TRBV19 | . | TRBD1 | TRBJ2-1
TGCGCCAGCTGTCTAGACAACGTTATCGGCACTGAAGCTTTCTTT | CASCLDNVIGTEAFF | TRBV5-1 | . | . | TRBJ1-1